This T cell receptor beta chain was profiled in a study of response to subunit inactivated influenza vaccine. Study-level results: Seasonal influenza vaccination, on each occasion, was suggested by the authors to recruit few new T cells.

The CDR3 is made up of 16 amino acids. V lost 4 bases to trimming and J lost 6 bases, with 19 bases between them. TCRdb analysed the RT-PCR reads with MiXCR anew, one entry per CDR3 protein. There are about 780,000 distinct CDR3 sequences in the sample; about a fifth occur only once, and 9.5% to 13% lies in the top ten. With respect to this clonotype: The target antigen is unknown.

The chain links TRBV12-3 or TRBV12-4 to TRBJ2-1, with D possibly TRBD1 on 6 matching bases. This specimen was PBMCs from blood, taken less than 6 days after vaccination. The TCR originated in a man aged 50-60 years who received an inactivated influenza vaccine. In DNA, the CDR3 is TGTGCCAGCAGTTCCCTCGACAGGCTTAGGCTCAATGAGCAGTTCTTC. This sequence encodes CASSSLDRLRLNEQFF.